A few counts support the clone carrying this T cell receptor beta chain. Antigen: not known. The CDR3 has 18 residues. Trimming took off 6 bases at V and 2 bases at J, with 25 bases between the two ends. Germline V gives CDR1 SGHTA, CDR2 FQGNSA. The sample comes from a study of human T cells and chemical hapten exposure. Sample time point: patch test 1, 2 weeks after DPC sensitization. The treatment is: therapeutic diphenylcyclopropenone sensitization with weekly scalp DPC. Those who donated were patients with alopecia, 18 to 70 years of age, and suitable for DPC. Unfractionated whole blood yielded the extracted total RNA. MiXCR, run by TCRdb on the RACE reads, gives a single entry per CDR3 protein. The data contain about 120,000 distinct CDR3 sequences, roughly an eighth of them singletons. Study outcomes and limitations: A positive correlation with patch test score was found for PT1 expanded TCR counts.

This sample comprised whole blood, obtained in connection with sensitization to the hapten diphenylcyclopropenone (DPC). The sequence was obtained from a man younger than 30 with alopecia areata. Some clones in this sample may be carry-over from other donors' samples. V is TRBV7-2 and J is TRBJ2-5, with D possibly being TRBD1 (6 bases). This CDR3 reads CASRFWGWGRGQQETQYF. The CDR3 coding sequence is TGTGCCAGCAGGTTTTGGGGCTGGGGGCGAGGCCAACAAGAGACCCAGTACTTC.